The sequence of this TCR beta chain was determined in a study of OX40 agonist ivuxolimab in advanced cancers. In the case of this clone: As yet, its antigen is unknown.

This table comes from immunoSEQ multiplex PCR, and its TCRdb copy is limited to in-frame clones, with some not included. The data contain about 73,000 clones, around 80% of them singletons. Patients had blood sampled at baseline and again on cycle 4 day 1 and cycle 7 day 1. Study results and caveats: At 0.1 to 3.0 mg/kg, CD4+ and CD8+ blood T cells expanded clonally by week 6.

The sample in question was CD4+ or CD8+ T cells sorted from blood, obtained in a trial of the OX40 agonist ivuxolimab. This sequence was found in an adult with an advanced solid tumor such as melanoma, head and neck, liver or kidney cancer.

The CDR3 DNA reads TGTGCCAGCAGCCGGACAGGGGAGTCTCAGCCCCAGCATTTT. Residues: CASSRTGESQPQHF. The chain combines TRBV7-2 with TRBJ1-5; 9 bases agree with TRBD1. Germline assignment: CDR1 SGHTA and CDR2 FQGNSA. Losses at the gene ends were 5 bases for V and 6 bases for J; bases not matched to a gene: 5. This CDR3 region has 14 residues.